A selection of T cell receptor beta chains follows, all from one sample in a study of somatic mutations in cytotoxic T cells in rheumatoid arthritis. Only in-frame clones appear in the TCRdb table, and some are missing; sequencing was by immunoSEQ multiplex PCR. The sample has roughly 20,000 clones; over 70% are singletons. Sequencing was performed on CD8+ T cells sorted from blood. The source is a man aged 60 to 75 in good health. Each CDR3 is given with its conserved first and last residue. The order of the fields is clone size, J gene, D gene, V gene, CDR3 DNA, CDR3 protein. The D gene is left open where the match is weak. Rows may omit the clone size; those that give it use once, few, many or a size class.

size: NA; J: TRBJ2-1; D: TRBD1; V: TRBV6-5; DNA: TGTGCCAGCAGTTTAGGACAGGGAAATGAGCAGTTCTTC; CDR3: CASSLGQGNEQFF
size: NA; J: TRBJ2-1; D: NA; V: TRBV19; DNA: TGTGCCAGTAGTAAGGCGGGCACCTACAATGAGCAGTTCTTC; CDR3: CASSKAGTYNEQFF
size: medium-sized; J: TRBJ1-4; D: NA; V: TRBV19; DNA: TGTGCCAGTAGTATAGACCGCCGGAATGAAAAACTGTTTTTT; CDR3: CASSIDRRNEKLFF
size: NA; J: TRBJ2-1; D: TRBD2; V: TRBV19; DNA: TGTGCCAGTAGTAGCCGGGGACTAGCGGAGACCAATGAGCAGTTCTTC; CDR3: CASSSRGLAETNEQFF
size: NA; J: TRBJ2-7; D: TRBD2; V: TRBV13; DNA: TGTGCCAGCAGCTTAGATAGAGCGGGGGGTCCGAAACGTACCTACGAGCAGTACTTC; CDR3: CASSLDRAGGPKRTYEQYF
size: NA; J: TRBJ1-3; D: NA; V: TRBV6-5; DNA: TGTGCCAGCAGTTACTCCGGGAGTCCTGGAAACACCATATATTTT; CDR3: CASSYSGSPGNTIYF
size: NA; J: TRBJ1-2; D: TRBD1; V: TRBV19; DNA: TGTGCCAGTAGTATAGACGGGACAGCGTATGGCTACACCTTC; CDR3: CASSIDGTAYGYTF
size: NA; J: TRBJ2-7; D: TRBD2; V: TRBV29-1; DNA: TGCAGCGTTGGGGGACTAGCGGGAATGGGGTCCTACGAGCAGTACTTC; CDR3: CSVGGLAGMGSYEQYF
size: few; J: TRBJ2-5; D: NA; V: TRBV28; DNA: TGTGCCAGCAGTTTATATGCAGAACAAGAGACCCAGTACTTC; CDR3: CASSLYAEQETQYF
size: NA; J: TRBJ2-3; D: TRBD2; V: TRBV4-1; DNA: TGCGCCAGCAGCCAAGGGCCCCTAGCGGGAAGGGAAGATACGCAGTATTTT; CDR3: CASSQGPLAGREDTQYF
size: NA; J: TRBJ2-7; D: NA; V: TRBV21-1; DNA: TGTGCCAGCATCCCGACTAGCGGGAGGGGGAGCTCCTACGAGCAGTACTTC; CDR3: CASIPTSGRGSSYEQYF
size: NA; J: TRBJ1-2; D: NA; V: TRBV5-5; DNA: TGTGCCAGCAGCCTCGGAGGTTCTAGTGGCTACACCTTC; CDR3: CASSLGGSSGYTF
size: few; J: TRBJ1-1; D: NA; V: TRBV4-1; DNA: TGCGCCAGCAGCCTACCTGGGGGGGGTGAAGCTTTCTTT; CDR3: CASSLPGGGEAFF
size: NA; J: TRBJ2-7; D: NA; V: TRBV6-5; DNA: TGTGCCAGCAGTTACTCAAGCCTGGACAGAAGCTACGAGCAGTACTTC; CDR3: CASSYSSLDRSYEQYF
size: NA; J: TRBJ1-4; D: NA; V: TRBV14; DNA: TGTGCCAGCAGCCAAGTCCAGTTTGCAACTAATGAAAAACTGTTTTTT; CDR3: CASSQVQFATNEKLFF
size: once; J: TRBJ2-1; D: NA; V: TRBV6-1; DNA: TGTGCCAGCGATTCCGCCGGGTTCCCAGGGCGGCAGTTCTTC; CDR3: CASDSAGFPGRQFF
size: NA; J: TRBJ2-7; D: NA; V: TRBV13; DNA: TGTGCCAGCAGCCTGGGCGGAGGCTACGAGCAGTACTTC; CDR3: CASSLGGGYEQYF
size: NA; J: TRBJ2-7; D: TRBD1; V: TRBV7-9; DNA: TGTGCCAGCACGTCTACCGGACAGGCCTACGAGCAGTACTTC; CDR3: CASTSTGQAYEQYF
size: NA; J: TRBJ2-7; D: NA; V: TRBV2; DNA: TGTGCCAGACGCTATACGGGGAACTACGAGCAGTACTTC; CDR3: CARRYTGNYEQYF
size: medium-sized; J: TRBJ2-7; D: NA; V: TRBV4-3; DNA: TGCGCCAGCAGCCAAGAAAGTTTCGGCTACGAGCAGTACTTC; CDR3: CASSQESFGYEQYF
size: few; J: TRBJ2-7; D: TRBD2; V: TRBV5-4; DNA: TGTGCCAGCAGCTTGGAGGTGAGCGGGAGCTCCTACGAGCAGTACTTC; CDR3: CASSLEVSGSSYEQYF
size: NA; J: TRBJ2-7; D: TRBD1; V: TRBV4-1; DNA: TGCGCCAGCAGCCCCCAGGGACAGGGGTTTTACGAGCAGTACTTC; CDR3: CASSPQGQGFYEQYF
size: NA; J: TRBJ1-3; D: NA; V: TRBV23-1; DNA: TGCGCCAGCTCCACCACAGCGCGGGCTTCCGGAAACACCATATATTTT; CDR3: CASSTTARASGNTIYF
size: NA; J: TRBJ2-7; D: TRBD1; V: TRBV6-6; DNA: TGTGCCAGCAAGGACAGGGGTAGGGCCTACGAGCAGTACTTC; CDR3: CASKDRGRAYEQYF
size: NA; J: TRBJ2-7; D: TRBD1; V: TRBV28; DNA: TGTGCCAGCAGTTCCCAGGGGGAACTGGTTCCTTACGAGCAGTACTTC; CDR3: CASSSQGELVPYEQYF
size: NA; J: TRBJ2-6; D: NA; V: TRBV27; DNA: TGTGCCAGCAGTTTATCTAGGGGGGGCCCTGGGGCCAACGTCCTGACTTTC; CDR3: CASSLSRGGPGANVLTF
size: few; J: TRBJ2-1; D: TRBD1; V: TRBV7-9; DNA: TGTGCCAGCTGGACAGGATACTCCTACAATGAGCAGTTCTTC; CDR3: CASWTGYSYNEQFF
size: NA; J: TRBJ2-7; D: TRBD2; V: TRBV4-3; DNA: TGCGCCAGCAGCCCGGGACTAGCGGGAGAGCACCCGAGCTCCTACGAGCAGTACTTC; CDR3: CASSPGLAGEHPSSYEQYF
size: NA; J: TRBJ1-2; D: TRBD1; V: TRBV13; DNA: TGTGCCAGCAGCTTAGGTGGGACAGGGGTAGGCTACACCTTC; CDR3: CASSLGGTGVGYTF